A single sample gave rise to the 10 T cell receptor beta chains below, sequenced in a study of blood T cell repertoires in COVID-19. This table comes from immunoSEQ multiplex PCR, and its TCRdb copy is limited to in-frame clones, with some not included. The table lists 300,000 or so clones, approximately 82% of them singletons. Source material: peripheral blood. Source of these receptors: a woman in her 50s with acute or convalescent COVID-19.

The V and J genes are TRBV9 and TRBJ1-6; D is uncertain. Germline lookup yields CDR1 SGDLS and CDR2 YYNGEE. There are 13 residues in the CDR3. The V end lost 4 bases, the J end lost 6 bases, and 8 bases lay between the germline ends. The CDR3 sequence is CASSTRFNSPLHF. DNA of the CDR3: TGTGCCAGCAGCACCCGGTTTAATTCACCCCTCCACTTT.

The chain is built from TRBV5-1 and TRBJ1-1, with 9 bases lining up with TRBD1. CDR1 and CDR2 (germline): SGHRS, YFSETQ. The CDR3 totals 15 residues. The trim removed 4 bases at V and 4 bases at J, leaving 8 bases unmatched. CDR3 sequence: CASSLTGTGSTEAFF. DNA for the CDR3: TGCGCCAGCAGCCTCACCGGGACAGGGAGCACTGAAGCTTTCTTT.

The chain is built from TRBV12-3 or TRBV12-4 and TRBJ2-7; the D gene is possibly TRBD1 (5 bases). Trimming removed 2 bases from V and 6 bases from J, with 11 bases in between. This CDR3 spans 13 amino acids. In DNA, the CDR3 is TGTGCCAGCAGTTTAAACACAGGCTCCGAGCAGTACGTC. Translating gives CASSLNTGSEQYV.

This sequence joins TRBV24-1 and TRBJ2-1, with 14 positions matching TRBD2. This CDR3 is built from 15 residues. Germline V gives CDR1 KGHDR, CDR2 SFDVKD. Losses at the gene ends were 8 bases for V and 7 bases for J; bases not matched to a gene: 6. In DNA form, the CDR3 reads TGTGCCACCATCAAGACTAGCGGGGGGGCGAATGAGCAGTTCTTC. It encodes CATIKTSGGANEQFF.

The rearrangement joins TRBV6-2 or TRBV6-3 to TRBJ1-5; no definite D call. V was shortened by 2 bases and J by 9 bases, with 5 bases between the two germline ends. Germline CDR1 is MNHEY and CDR2 is SVGEGT. The CDR3 has 11 amino acids. CDR3 in amino acids: CASSYEGPQHF. The CDR3, as DNA: TGTGCCAGCAGTTACGAGGGGCCCCAGCATTTT.

The gene calls are TRBV27 and TRBJ1-1; the match to TRBD1 covers 9 bases. V shed 3 bases and J 1 base; nucleotides not matched to a gene: 6. Germline CDR1 MNHEY, CDR2 SMNVEV (reference sequence). The CDR3 spans 16 residues. CDR3 region: CASSFSWGQGNTEAFF. In DNA, the CDR3 is TGTGCCAGCAGTTTTTCCTGGGGACAGGGGAACACTGAAGCTTTCTTT.

V and J are TRBV11-2 and TRBJ2-3; 7 bases agree with TRBD1. Germline V gene data show CDR1 as SGHAT and CDR2 as FQNNGV. Unmatched junction bases numbered 5, after V lost 3 bases and J lost 5 bases. The CDR3 contains 14 residues. In nucleotides, the CDR3 is TGTGCCAGCAGCTTTAACAGGGGTGAAGATACGCAGTATTTT. Encoded protein: CASSFNRGEDTQYF. Variable domain in full (rest from reference TRBV11-2 and TRBJ2-3): EAGVAQSPRYKIIEKRQSVAFWCNPISGHATLYWYQQILGQGPKLLIQFQNNGVVDDSQLPKDRFSAERLKGVDSTLKIQPAKLEDSAVYLCASSFNRGEDTQYFGPGTRLTVL.

This sequence joins TRBV7-2 and TRBJ1-6, with 7 bases lining up with TRBD1. V lost 4 bases and J lost 5; bases outside the gene matches: 5. Germline lookup yields CDR1 SGHTA and CDR2 FQGNSA. This CDR3 has 15 amino acids. Here the CDR3 DNA reads TGTGCCAGCAGCTCGGGGACAGTTCATAATTCACCCCTCCACTTT. Protein: CASSSGTVHNSPLHF. The whole variable domain, filled in from reference TRBV7-2 and TRBJ1-6, reads GAGVSQSPSNKVTEKGKDVELRCDPISGHTALYWYRQSLGQGLEFLIYFQGNSAPDKSGLPSDRFSAERTGGSVSTLTIQRTQQEDSAVYLCASSSGTVHNSPLHFGNGTRLTVT.

J is TRBJ2-3 and V is TRBV3-1 (or the pseudogene TRBV3-2); 8 nucleotides agree with TRBD2. Germline V gene sequence: CDR1 LGHDT, CDR2 YNNKEL (reference sequence). Losses at the gene ends were 1 base for V and 4 bases for J; bases not matched to a gene: 7. The CDR3 length is 16 residues. This CDR3 reads CASSQVVGGAADTQYF. The CDR3, as DNA: TGTGCCAGCAGCCAAGTTGTCGGGGGGGCCGCAGATACGCAGTATTTT.

The genes are TRBV19 and TRBJ1-5; D call uncertain. The V and J ends lost 5 bases and 0 bases respectively, with 5 bases between them. The V gene's germline CDR1 is LNHDA and CDR2 SQIVND (reference sequence). This CDR3 has 13 residues. In DNA form, the CDR3 reads TGTGCCAGTAGTGAGTTTAGCAATCAGCCCCAGCATTTT. Translating gives CASSEFSNQPQHF.